This paragraph reports one TCR beta chain. V shed 6 bases and J shed 6 bases, with 9 bases lying between them. CDR3 length: 12 residues. From germline, CDR1 is SGHRS and CDR2 YFSETQ. This sample was taken from a study of technical replicates of blood from four donors. Here immunoSEQ multiplex PCR was the method, and the copy in TCRdb shows in-frame clones only, minus some. The sample includes about 76,000 clones, approximately 86% of them seen just once. This TCR came from a human donor in good health. Some clones in this sample may be carry-over from other donors' samples. The gene calls are TRBV5-1 and TRBJ2-2; D is perhaps TRBD1 (6 bases). Sequenced sample: PBMCs. The CDR3 protein is CASTTGPGELFF. The CDR3 DNA sequence: TGCGCCAGCACCACAGGGCCCGGGGAGCTGTTTTTT.